The following is a TCR beta chain sequence with its context. The antigen is undetermined. The data stem from a study of T cell repertoires in ileal Crohn's disease. Study as a whole: Operated complications were stricturing disease (about 60%) and penetrating disease (about 40%).

Study results and caveats: Every patient over 26.8% clonality showed endoscopic recurrence. Postoperative endoscopy occurred within one year, median around 6.5 months.

Time point in this sample: neoterminal ileum biopsy at postoperative endoscopy, about 6 months after surgery. Per sample, roughly 0.45 micrograms of biopsy DNA were TCRB immunosequenced. Libraries were prepared by immunoSEQ multiplex PCR; TCRdb keeps only in-frame clonotypes and omits some of them. Of approximately 13,000 clones in the sample, more than 65% were seen once. The CDR3 consists of 14 residues. The V gene's germline CDR1 is MRHNA and CDR2 SNTAGT. J lost 9 bases, V lost 3 bases, and 3 bases had no gene match. Sequenced sample: ileal tissue. V and J are TRBV6-4 and TRBJ1-6; 9 bases are a match to TRBD1. The sequence was collected from an adult with Crohn's disease. The CDR3 region is CASSETGGASPLHF. The CDR3 region has the DNA TGTGCCAGCAGTGAGACAGGGGGAGCTTCACCCCTCCACTTT.